This passage covers 15 T cell receptor beta chains from one sample sequenced in a study of T cells in Graves' hyperthyroidism and ophthalmopathy. It was RNA transcripts that yielded the amplified TCR beta CDR3 regions. The TCR CDR3 was amplified in a first-round RT-PCR using the HTBI primer set. TCRdb fed the multiplex PCR reads into MiXCR, producing one record per CDR3 protein. Among about 290,000 distinct CDR3 sequences listed, around 15% were seen once. Input material: blood. All receptors come from a woman in her 50s with Graves' hyperthyroidism that later progressed to Graves' ophthalmopathy.

The table lists this clonotype with many counts. The chain couples TRBV28 to TRBJ2-7, with 14 bases that match TRBD2. CDR1 and CDR2 (germline): MDHEN, SYDVKM. The CDR3 is 14 residues long. V lost 4 bases, J lost 5 bases, and 1 base stayed unmatched. This CDR3 is CASSSGLAGDEQYF. For the CDR3, the DNA is TGTGCCAGCAGTTCGGGACTAGCGGGAGACGAGCAGTACTTC.

This clonotype was observed at least ten times. CDR3 protein: CASSYGRDGYTF. The CDR3 bases are TGCGCCAGCAGCTATGGACGGGATGGCTACACCTTC. V usage is TRBV5-1 and J usage is TRBJ1-2; D remains ambiguous. The ends were cut back, 3 bases at V and 6 bases at J, with 9 bases in the middle. This CDR3 contains 12 residues. The germline CDR1 and CDR2 sequences are SGHRS and YFSETQ.

This clonotype occurred a few times. The rearrangement uses TRBV7-6 and TRBJ2-1; 8 nucleotides agree with TRBD2. After removal of 4 bases from V and 10 bases from J, the junction contained 15 bases not matched to a gene. Germline V CDR1 and CDR2: SGHVS, FNYEAQ. The CDR3 covers 16 residues. CDR3 nucleotide sequence: TGTGCCAGCAGCTACCCCACTAGCGGCAGGCCATCAGAGCAGTTCTTC. The encoded protein is CASSYPTSGRPSEQFF.

At least ten counts were recorded for this clonotype. The V call is TRBV20-1, the J call TRBJ1-5; D is unclear. Germline lookup yields CDR1 DFQATT and CDR2 SNEGSKA (reference sequence). The CDR3 contains 12 residues. V was clipped by 5 bases and J by 4 bases, with 9 bases between them. CDR3 DNA sequence: TGCAGTGCTCCCTTCCGGAATCAGCCCCAGCATTTT. It codes for CSAPFRNQPQHF.

This clonotype was detected ten times or more. The V gene is TRBV3-1, the J gene TRBJ2-7; D possibly matches TRBD1 or TRBD2 (5 bases each). Germline values: CDR1 LGHDT, CDR2 YNNKEL (reference sequence). The germline V and J ends were trimmed by 6 bases and 9 bases, with 12 bases remaining between them. This CDR3 has 11 amino acids. The CDR3 loop reads CASSYTGGQYF. The DNA for the CDR3 is TGTGCCAGCAGTTACACAGGAGGGCAGTACTTC.

J is TRBJ1-1 and V is TRBV5-5; no firm D call. Trimming stripped 4 bases from V and 2 bases from J, with 15 bases between. The CDR3 sequence is 15 residues long. Germline V CDR1 and CDR2: SGHKS, YYEKEE (reference sequence). Here the CDR3 reads CASSPNPGSNTEAFF. CDR3 nucleotide sequence: TGTGCCAGCAGCCCCAACCCGGGAAGCAACACTGAAGCTTTCTTT.

The table lists this clonotype with a few counts. The V call is TRBV12-3 or TRBV12-4, the J call TRBJ1-6; D might be TRBD1 (5 bases). The CDR3 length is 15 residues. Trimming pared 4 bases from V and 4 bases from J, leaving 11 bases between. The CDR3 loop is CASSSGPTYNSPLHF. CDR3 in DNA: TGTGCCAGCAGTTCGGGACCAACGTATAATTCACCCCTCCACTTT.

The chain links TRBV6-5 to TRBJ1-4; weak D call: TRBD1 (5 bases). The germline gives CDR1 MNHEY, CDR2 SVGAGI. Trimming cost V 2 bases and J 7 bases, with 14 bases left between them. This CDR3 contains 15 residues. DNA for the CDR3: TGTGCCAGCAGTTACGGGGGGGGAGTGGGTGAAAAACTGTTTTTT. The encoded protein is CASSYGGGVGEKLFF.

This clonotype has at least ten counts. Its ends do not fully match the called genes, so a read error is possible. The V gene is TRBV10-3, the J gene TRBJ2-5; tentative D call: TRBD1 (6 bases). Germline V gene data show CDR1 as ENHRY and CDR2 as SYGVKD. The CDR3 length is 12 residues. DNA of the CDR3: TGTGCCATCAAGGGGGACCACGAGACCCAGTACTTC. It encodes CAIKGDHETQYF.

This clonotype was seen at least ten times. This chain joins TRBV7-9 and TRBJ1-1, with D possibly TRBD1 on 6 matching bases. The CDR3 is made up of 14 amino acids. Germline CDR1 and CDR2: SEHNR and FQNEAQ (reference sequence). Trimming cost V 4 bases and J 5 bases, with 14 bases left between them. For the CDR3, the DNA is TGTGCCAGCAGCTCGTTTCAGGGGTCGACTGAAGCTTTCTTT. The encoded protein is CASSSFQGSTEAFF. The entire variable domain, with the rest obtained from reference TRBV7-9 and TRBJ1-1, is as follows: DTGVSQNPRHKITKRGQNVTFRCDPISEHNRLYWYRQTLGQGPEFLTYFQNEAQLEKSRLLSDRFSAERPKGSFSTLEIQRTEQGDSAMYLCASSSFQGSTEAFFGQGTRLTVV.

In its sample, this clonotype was seen many times. The chain links TRBV4-1 to TRBJ2-1; D possibly uses TRBD1 or TRBD2 (5 bases each). Germline V lookup: CDR1 MGHRA, CDR2 YSYEKL. V gave up 4 bases and J gave up 6 bases, with 22 bases separating them. The CDR3 totals 17 residues. The CDR3 spells CASSPSIRDLQGNEQFF. DNA of the CDR3: TGCGCCAGCAGCCCATCGATCCGGGACCTCCAGGGCAATGAGCAGTTCTTC.

Only a few counts were recorded for this clonotype. The chain has TRBV6-1 and TRBJ2-3, with 8 bases fitting TRBD1. Germline trimming cut 8 bases from V and 3 bases from J; bases unmatched to any gene: 4. CDR1 and CDR2 from the germline V gene are MNHNS and SASEGT. This CDR3 contains 13 residues. In DNA, the CDR3 is TGTGCCAGCGCTACAGGGGGAACAGATACGCAGTATTTT. Encoded protein: CASATGGTDTQYF.

As for this clonotype: A much larger clone differs by one base, so this may be a read error. The gene calls are TRBV20-1 and TRBJ1-1; maybe TRBD1 (6 bases). CDR3 length: 14 residues. Trimming stripped 5 bases from V and 7 bases from J, with 20 bases between. CDR1 and CDR2 from the germline V gene are DFQATT and SNEGSKA (reference sequence). CDR3 loop: CSARLTGRGIEAFF. CDR3 DNA sequence: TGCAGTGCTCGGCTAACAGGGAGGGGAATTGAAGCTTTCTTT.

This clonotype was observed a few times. A clone one base away is much larger, so this may be a read error. The genes are TRBV12-3 or TRBV12-4 and TRBJ2-1; D uncertain. The CDR3 has 15 residues. The CDR3, as DNA: TGTGCCAGCAGGGTGGACCTAACCTCCTACAGTGAGCAGTTCTTC. Translation gives CASRVDLTSYSEQFF.

This clonotype was seen many times. The V call is TRBV9, the J call TRBJ1-2; the D is unclear. Germline lookup yields CDR1 SGDLS and CDR2 YYNGEE. The length of the CDR3 is 11 residues. The V end was cut by 2 bases, the J end by 5 bases, with 4 bases between. CDR3 sequence reads: CASSVGYGYTF. CDR3 sequence (DNA): TGTGCCAGCAGCGTCGGGTATGGCTACACCTTC.